This entry describes one TCR beta chain. The data stem from a study of cytomegalovirus exposure and HLA in healthy donors. This CDR3 contains 14 residues. Germline CDR1 reads SGHVS; CDR2 reads FNYEAQ. The V end was cut by 6 bases, the J end by 0 bases, with 11 bases between. 13 Jbeta primers and 60 Vbeta primers were used for the PCR. Data came from immunoSEQ multiplex PCR; TCRdb stores just in-frame clones and leaves some out. Its clone listing holds about 170,000 clones. This sequence originates from a woman aged 18-29 years in good health and CMV-seropositive. The rearrangement joins TRBV7-6 to TRBJ1-1, with a weak D call TRBD1 (6 bases). The material sequenced was PBMCs. The DNA for the CDR3 is TGTGCCAGCAGTCAACAGGGCATGAACACTGAAGCTTTCTTT. Translating it yields CASSQQGMNTEAFF.